The present entry profiles one TCR beta chain with its context. Participants classified as exposed had met a COVID-19 case within 2 weeks before study entry. These data are taken from a study of blood T cell repertoires in COVID-19. Study summary: From T cells, B-cell-depleted T cells, or PBMCs came the material, which was cDNA or gDNA.

Per the original data handling: Estimation of nucleated cell counts relied on the amplification of reference gene primers. This table comes from immunoSEQ multiplex PCR, and its TCRdb copy is limited to in-frame clones, with some not included. The V and J calls and clone size were taken over from that table, and D and trimming were inferred from the DNA. The sample lists 220,000 or so clones; about nine tenths were seen once. The trim removed 6 bases at V and 5 bases at J, leaving 7 bases unmatched. The germline V gene has CDR1 MNHEY and CDR2 SVGAGI. CDR3 length: 14 residues. Sequenced input: PBMCs or T cells enriched from blood (not recorded which). This sequence was found in a man between 45 and 60 years old who had been exposed to COVID-19. The chain has TRBV6-5 and TRBJ2-5, with 9 nucleotides matching TRBD2. The chain's CDR3 is CASSSRLAAETQYF. The DNA of the CDR3 is TGTGCCAGCAGCTCCAGACTAGCGGCGGAGACCCAGTACTTC.